This T cell receptor beta chain was sequenced for a study of T cell responses to AZD1222 COVID-19 vaccine. Findings and limits, study-wide: Females made up more of the donors, who were largely white British, and clonal diversity may have come out too low.

Produced via immunoSEQ multiplex PCR; TCRdb's table is partial and in-frame only. The sample shows roughly 75,000 clones, roughly 91% of them seen only once. This CDR3 region has 13 residues. The V end lost 2 bases, the J end lost 3 bases, and 7 bases lay between the germline ends. In germline, CDR1 is MNHEY, CDR2 SVGAGI. About this clone itself: Its antigen is still unknown.

Source: peripheral blood, taken 28 days after the second AZD1222 dose. This sequence was found in an adult who received the AZD1222 COVID-19 vaccine. The chain combines TRBV6-5 with TRBJ1-1; the D is unclear. DNA of the CDR3: TGTGCCAGCAGTTACGAGGGCTACACTGAAGCTTTCTTT. Translating it yields CASSYEGYTEAFF.